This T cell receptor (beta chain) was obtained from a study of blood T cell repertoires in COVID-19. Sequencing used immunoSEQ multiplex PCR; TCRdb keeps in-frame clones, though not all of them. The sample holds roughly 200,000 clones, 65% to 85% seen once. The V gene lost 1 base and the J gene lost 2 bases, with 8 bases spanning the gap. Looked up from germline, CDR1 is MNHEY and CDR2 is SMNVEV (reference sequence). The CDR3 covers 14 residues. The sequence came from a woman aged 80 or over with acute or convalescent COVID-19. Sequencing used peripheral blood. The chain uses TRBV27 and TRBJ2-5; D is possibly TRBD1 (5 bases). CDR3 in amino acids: CASSLWGTQETQYF. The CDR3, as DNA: TGTGCCAGCAGTTTATGGGGCACTCAAGAGACCCAGTACTTC.